The T cell receptor (beta chain) under discussion was sequenced for a study of blood T cell repertoires in COVID-19. As for the study in general: The samples span acute and convalescent COVID-19 from the United States, Italy and Spain. T cells, B-cell-depleted T cells, or PBMCs supplied cDNA or gDNA.

In the source study's methods: For nucleated cells, counts were estimated from reference gene primer amplification. The protocol was immunoSEQ multiplex PCR, while the TCRdb copy is restricted to in-frame clones and leaves out a portion. From that table come the V and J calls and clone size; the DNA was used to work out D and trimming. The sample yields about 270,000 clones, approximately 83% seen once. The V segment lost 5 bases and the J segment 13 bases; nucleotides outside the gene matches: 10. The CDR3 has 13 amino acids. Germline lookup yields CDR1 SNHLY and CDR2 FYNNEI. The receptor comes from a woman in her seventies with acute or convalescent COVID-19. The chain employs TRBV2 and TRBJ1-5; 8 nucleotides align to TRBD1. Sequencing was performed on peripheral blood. The CDR3 bases are TGTGCCAGCAGTCGAAGGGACAGGCCCCAGCAGCATTTT. It translates to CASSRRDRPQQHF.